Listed below are T cell receptor beta chains from one sample, sequenced in a study of blood T cell repertoires in COVID-19. Repertoires were generated with immunoSEQ multiplex PCR, while TCRdb's copy carries only in-frame clones and drops some. The sample carries some 80,000 clones, 70% to 90% recorded once. The specimen was peripheral blood. The receptors derive from a human donor in a cohort sampled during active COVID-19. Each CDR3 is given with its conserved first and last residue. Each record gives: CDR3 DNA, CDR3 protein, V gene, J gene, clone size, D gene. A D gene is named only where the DNA matches it firmly. Not every row has a clone size; where given, it reads once, few, many or a size class.

TGTGCCAGCAGCTTATTCCGGGAAGGTAAAGGCGGCTACACCTTC	CASSLFREGKGGYTF	TRBV7-2	TRBJ1-2	NA	NA
TGTGCCAGCAGCTTAGTAGGGAGGACGACCGGGGAGCTGTTTTTT	CASSLVGRTTGELFF	TRBV7-9	TRBJ2-2	few	NA
TGTGCCACCAATGAAGTCAGGGGGGCACCTAGGGAGCAGTACTTC	CATNEVRGAPREQYF	TRBV24-1	TRBJ2-7	few	NA
TGTGCCACCAGTGGCGCACCGTACAATGAGCAGTTCTTC	CATSGAPYNEQFF	TRBV24-1	TRBJ2-1	NA	NA
TGCGCCAGCAGCTTGGGACAGGCGAATAATTCACCCCTCCACTTT	CASSLGQANNSPLHF	TRBV5-1	TRBJ1-6	once	NA
TGTGCCAGCAGCCACGGGACAGACTATGGCTACACCTTC	CASSHGTDYGYTF	TRBV7-2	TRBJ1-2	few	TRBD1
TGTGCCTGGAGTCCCCGAGACAGGGGTCGTCGTACTGAAGCTTTCTTT	CAWSPRDRGRRTEAFF	TRBV30	TRBJ1-1	NA	TRBD1
TGTGCCAGCAGCCAATCGTCCCGAGAGGCTATCAACTATGGCTACACCTTC	CASSQSSREAINYGYTF	TRBV4-2	TRBJ1-2	NA	NA
TGTGCCAGCAGCCCACAGGGAGTGAACACTGAAGCTTTCTTT	CASSPQGVNTEAFF	TRBV5-4	TRBJ1-1	NA	NA
TGTGCCAGTAGTATACCCGAAAAGGGGTATGAAGCTTTCTTT	CASSIPEKGYEAFF	TRBV19	TRBJ1-1	NA	NA
TGTGCCAGCTCACCAGAGACAGGGTTAGTTAATGAGCAGTTCTTC	CASSPETGLVNEQFF	TRBV18	TRBJ2-1	NA	TRBD1
TGTGCCAGCAGGGACAGGGGGCAATACGAGCAGTACTTC	CASRDRGQYEQYF	TRBV6-6	TRBJ2-7	NA	TRBD1
TGTGCCAGCAGCACGACTAGCGGGGGGCTCACAGATACGCAGTATTTT	CASSTTSGGLTDTQYF	TRBV7-2	TRBJ2-3	NA	TRBD2
TGTGCCACCAGTGAAGGAGGAGCAGTTGAAGCTTTCTTT	CATSEGGAVEAFF	TRBV24-1	TRBJ1-1	NA	NA
TGTGCCAGCAGCTTGTTTGTGGGACTAGCGCGCACCGGGGAGCTGTTTTTT	CASSLFVGLARTGELFF	TRBV5-8	TRBJ2-2	few	TRBD2
TGCAGTGCTAATGATAACTACGAGCAGTACTTC	CSANDNYEQYF	TRBV20-1	TRBJ2-7	NA	NA
TGTGCCAGCAGCCTGCTAGCGGGAGCTCAAAATGAGCAGTTCTTC	CASSLLAGAQNEQFF	TRBV14	TRBJ2-1	NA	TRBD2
TGTGCCAGCAGTTTGACAGGGGGAAACACCGGGGAGCTGTTTTTT	CASSLTGGNTGELFF	TRBV4-2	TRBJ2-2	NA	TRBD1
TGCAGCGTTTCTACTAGCGGGAGGGCCTTTGAGCAGTTCTTC	CSVSTSGRAFEQFF	TRBV29-1	TRBJ2-1	NA	TRBD2
TGTGCCAGCAGCTTAGGGGGCAATTCACCCCTCCACTTT	CASSLGGNSPLHF	TRBV11-2	TRBJ1-6	NA	NA
TGTGCCTGGAGTCCCGGGACAAGTAATTCACCCCTCCACTTT	CAWSPGTSNSPLHF	TRBV30	TRBJ1-6	NA	NA
TGTGCCAGTAGTATAATCAGGGGGTATGGCTACACCTTC	CASSIIRGYGYTF	TRBV19	TRBJ1-2	once	TRBD1
TGTGCCAGCAGACCGTCCCCGGGACAGGGGACTCCCCTCCACTTT	CASRPSPGQGTPLHF	TRBV6-4	TRBJ1-6	NA	TRBD1
TGTGCCAGCAGCCCGTGGGGACAGGGGTCGAACACTGAAGCTTTCTTT	CASSPWGQGSNTEAFF	TRBV13	TRBJ1-1	once	TRBD1
TGCAGCGTCAGCCTAGCGGGGGGGCAGGATGAGCAGTTCTTC	CSVSLAGGQDEQFF	TRBV29-1	TRBJ2-1	NA	TRBD2
TGTGCCACCTCCACCTTTAGCGGCTACTCCTACAATGAGCAGTTCTTC	CATSTFSGYSYNEQFF	TRBV7-8	TRBJ2-1	NA	NA
TGTGCCACCAGTGACCCGGCCACCACTACCTACAATGAGCAGTTCTTC	CATSDPATTTYNEQFF	TRBV24-1	TRBJ2-1	once	NA
TGTGCCAGCAGTCCGCGGGGACTTACCTACGAGCAGTACTTC	CASSPRGLTYEQYF	TRBV28	TRBJ2-7	NA	NA
TGTGCCAGCTCACCACCGAGGGCGGCAGGGGTGAACCCTGAAGCTTTCTTT	CASSPPRAAGVNPEAFF	TRBV18	TRBJ1-1	NA	NA
TGTGCCAGCAGCTTCCCGGGACAGTTAAATGAAAAACTGTTTTTT	CASSFPGQLNEKLFF	TRBV7-9	TRBJ1-4	NA	TRBD1
TGTGCCATCAGTGAATGGCAGGCGAACACTGAAGCTTTCTTT	CAISEWQANTEAFF	TRBV10-3	TRBJ1-1	NA	NA
TGTGCCAGCAGAGCCAGGGAAAACTATGGCTACACCTTC	CASRARENYGYTF	TRBV12-3/TRBV12-4	TRBJ1-2	NA	NA
TGTGCCAGCAGCTCGGGGGGGACAGTCACGAGTGAAAAACTGTTTTTT	CASSSGGTVTSEKLFF	TRBV5-6	TRBJ1-4	NA	TRBD1
TGTGCCAGCAGCCCACTCCGGACAGGGTGGAATTCACCCCTCCACTTT	CASSPLRTGWNSPLHF	TRBV11-2	TRBJ1-6	NA	TRBD1
TGCGCCAGCAGTCAATCAAGCTTCTGGGGAGTAACTGGAAACACCATATATTTT	CASSQSSFWGVTGNTIYF	TRBV23-1	TRBJ1-3	NA	NA
TGTGCCAGCAGCGCAACTCCGCACAGGGCGGGCTACGAGCAGTACTTC	CASSATPHRAGYEQYF	TRBV11-2	TRBJ2-7	NA	NA
TGTGCCAGCAGTGACTCGGTTCGGGGAACCGGGGAGCTGTTTTTT	CASSDSVRGTGELFF	TRBV6-4	TRBJ2-2	NA	NA
TGTGCCAGCAGCTTATCGGCAGGGGGAAACTATGGCTACACCTTC	CASSLSAGGNYGYTF	TRBV7-3	TRBJ1-2	NA	TRBD1
TGCAGCGTTGGGGGAGGCGGGAGGCCCCCCTACGAGCAGTACTTC	CSVGGGGRPPYEQYF	TRBV29-1	TRBJ2-7	NA	TRBD2
TGTGCCAGCAGCTACAATGCCAATGAGCAGTTCTTC	CASSYNANEQFF	TRBV5-4	TRBJ2-1	NA	NA
TGTGCCAGCAGTGATACGGCAGGGGCGAACACCGGGGAGCTGTTTTTT	CASSDTAGANTGELFF	TRBV6-1	TRBJ2-2	NA	NA
TGTGCCATCAGTGAGGGGGGGCTTACAGGGGGCCCCTCGACCCAGTACTTC	CAISEGGLTGGPSTQYF	TRBV10-3	TRBJ2-5	NA	TRBD1
TGTGCCAGCAGCCTTCGGACAGGGGGAACCTACGAGCAGTACTTC	CASSLRTGGTYEQYF	TRBV7-2	TRBJ2-7	NA	TRBD1
TGCGCCAGCGCCTACCGTGGACAGGGTGATATGGCTGAAGCTTTCTTT	CASAYRGQGDMAEAFF	TRBV10-1	TRBJ1-1	NA	TRBD1
TGCGCCAGCAGTGAGTCGAGGGGACTAGCCTACAATGAGCAGTTCTTC	CASSESRGLAYNEQFF	TRBV10-1	TRBJ2-1	NA	TRBD2
TGTGCCAGCAGCCTCCGCGTGGACAGCTCCTACGAGCAGTACTTC	CASSLRVDSSYEQYF	TRBV4-2	TRBJ2-7	NA	NA
TGCGCCAGCAGCCAAGAATACGCGGGACAGATCTATGGCTACACCTTC	CASSQEYAGQIYGYTF	TRBV4-1	TRBJ1-2	once	TRBD1
TGTGCCAGCAGTCTACCCCTATTATCTGGAAACACCATATATTTT	CASSLPLLSGNTIYF	TRBV28	TRBJ1-3	once	NA
TGTGCCAGCGTTAGCTCTGGAAACACCATATATTTT	CASVSSGNTIYF	TRBV28	TRBJ1-3	once	NA
TGTGCCAGCAGCTCCTTTGATCAGCCCCAGCATTTT	CASSSFDQPQHF	TRBV7-9	TRBJ1-5	NA	NA
TGTGCCAGCAGCCCCTGGACAGGGACTTACAATGAGCAGTTCTTC	CASSPWTGTYNEQFF	TRBV2	TRBJ2-1	NA	TRBD1
TGTGCCAGCAGCTTAGTCTCAGGGGGCAACACCGGGGAGCTGTTTTTT	CASSLVSGGNTGELFF	TRBV7-2	TRBJ2-2	few	TRBD1
TGCGCCAGCAGCTTCGGCCAGGGGGGCACCGGGGAGCTGTTTTTT	CASSFGQGGTGELFF	TRBV5-1	TRBJ2-2	few	NA
TGTGCCAGCAGCCTGGGACAGGGGGCTTTCGACACTGAAGCTTTCTTT	CASSLGQGAFDTEAFF	TRBV7-3	TRBJ1-1	medium-sized	TRBD1
TGTGCCAGCAGCTTTGCGGAAACTGAAGCTTTCTTT	CASSFAETEAFF	TRBV11-3	TRBJ1-1	NA	NA
TGTGCCAGCAGTTCGCGCAGGGGATCCTACGAGCAGTACTTC	CASSSRRGSYEQYF	TRBV28	TRBJ2-7	NA	NA
TGTGCCAGCAGCTTAGTGGTGGGGGGGTACGAGCAGTACTTC	CASSLVVGGYEQYF	TRBV7-2	TRBJ2-7	once	TRBD2
TGCGCCAGCAGCTTTAGGGGGCTTGAAAACGAGCAGTACTTC	CASSFRGLENEQYF	TRBV5-1	TRBJ2-7	NA	TRBD1
TGTGCCAGTAGATCTGGAGCCCATGGGAATGAGCAGTTCTTC	CASRSGAHGNEQFF	TRBV19	TRBJ2-1	NA	NA
TGTGCCAGCAGCTTAAGACGGCTCGGAGCGGGAGGCACCGGGGAGCTGTTTTTT	CASSLRRLGAGGTGELFF	TRBV7-3	TRBJ2-2	NA	TRBD2